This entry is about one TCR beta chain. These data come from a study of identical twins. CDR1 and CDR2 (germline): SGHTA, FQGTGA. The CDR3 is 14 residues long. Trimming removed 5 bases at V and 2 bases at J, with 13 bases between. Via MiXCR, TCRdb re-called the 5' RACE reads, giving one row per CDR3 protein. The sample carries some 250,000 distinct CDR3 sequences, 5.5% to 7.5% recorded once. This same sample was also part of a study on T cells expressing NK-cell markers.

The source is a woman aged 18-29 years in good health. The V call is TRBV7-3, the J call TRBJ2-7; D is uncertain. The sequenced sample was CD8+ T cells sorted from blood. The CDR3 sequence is CASSPGGPAYEQYF. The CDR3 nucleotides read TGTGCCAGCAGCCCCGGTGGCCCGGCCTACGAGCAGTACTTC.